This T cell receptor beta chain was obtained from a study of T cell responses to AZD1222 COVID-19 vaccine. Overall study: Recipients boosted at about 4 weeks or about 12 weeks are pooled.

The CDR3 extends over 17 amino acids. Trimming took 5 bases from V and 7 from J; bases not matched to a gene: 14. Germline V lookup: CDR1 SEHNR, CDR2 FQNEAQ (reference sequence). The method was immunoSEQ multiplex PCR; TCRdb's version includes in-frame clones alone and lacks a portion of them. The sample includes about 100,000 clones, 89% of them seen just once. Study results and caveats: A rise in Spike-specific TCR breadth and depth followed two AZD1222 doses.

As regards this clone: Its antigen is still unknown.

The chain recombines TRBV7-9 with TRBJ2-7; 13 positions match TRBD2. This TCR was recovered from an adult in good health. The sample here was peripheral blood, taken on day 0 of AZD1222 vaccination. CDR3 in amino acids: CASSALSLAGGPGEQYF. The CDR3 DNA reads TGTGCCAGCAGCGCCCTCTCACTAGCGGGAGGGCCTGGGGAGCAGTACTTC.